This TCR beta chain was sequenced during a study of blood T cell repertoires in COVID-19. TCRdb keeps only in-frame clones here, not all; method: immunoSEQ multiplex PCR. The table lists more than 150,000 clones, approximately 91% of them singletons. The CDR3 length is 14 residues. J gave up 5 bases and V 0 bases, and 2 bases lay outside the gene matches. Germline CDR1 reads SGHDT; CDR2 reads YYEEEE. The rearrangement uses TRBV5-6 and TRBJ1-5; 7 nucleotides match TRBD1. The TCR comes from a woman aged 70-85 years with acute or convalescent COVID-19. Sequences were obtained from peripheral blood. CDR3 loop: CASSLADRDQPQHF. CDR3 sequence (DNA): TGTGCCAGCAGCTTGGCCGACAGGGATCAGCCCCAGCATTTT.